This T cell receptor beta chain was identified during a study of blood T cells in healthy people across ages. In germline, CDR1 is SQVTM, CDR2 ANQGSEA. Trimming pared 8 bases from V and 0 bases from J, leaving 13 bases between. This CDR3 spans 13 amino acids. Study-level points and caveats: The recorded TCR beta diversity per million T cells decreased in a roughly linear manner with age. Unsorted PBMCs blocked a conclusive comparison of naive and antigen-experienced cells.

It was with a sample-barcoded 5' primer and a J-beta primer mix that a second PCR of roughly 7 to 12 cycles was run. Every cDNA was tagged by a template-switch adaptor with 12 random nucleotides. TCRdb independently ran MiXCR on the 5' RACE reads; one entry per CDR3 protein. Of fewer than 750,000 distinct CDR3 sequences listed, over 40% are singletons. In its sample, this clonotype was seen many times. The antigen is undetermined. The chain has TRBV29-1 and TRBJ2-5; D unclear. The sequencing input was blood. This receptor was taken from a woman aged 80 or over in good health. This CDR3 reads CSLNTAYQETQYF. For the CDR3, the DNA is TGCAGCTTAAACACAGCGTACCAAGAGACCCAGTACTTC.